These 14 T cell receptor beta chains were sequenced from one sample in a study of blood T cell repertoires in COVID-19. Measured with immunoSEQ multiplex PCR; TCRdb has only the in-frame clones, and not every one. Of 250,000 or so clones detected, around 86% appear once; the ten largest clones hold roughly an eighth. Specimen: peripheral blood. The receptors originated from a man aged 80 or over with acute or convalescent COVID-19.

The rearrangement joins TRBV6-6 to TRBJ1-6, with D tentatively TRBD1 (5 bases). Trimming removed 6 bases from V and 9 bases from J, with 18 bases in between. The CDR3 loop spans 15 amino acids. Germline V gene lookup returns CDR1 MNHNY and CDR2 SVGAGI (reference sequence). The DNA of the CDR3 is TGTGCCAGCAGCAGGGCCTTGGAGGGGAGTTCACCCCTCCACTTT. This codes for CASSRALEGSSPLHF.

The chain links TRBV7-2 to TRBJ2-3, with 7 bases aligning to TRBD2. The V and J ends lost 7 bases and 6 bases, in that order; junction bases with no gene match: 13. The length of the CDR3 is 15 residues. Germline CDR1 is SGHTA and CDR2 is FQGNSA. The CDR3 region is CASTLEGLPGDTQYF. The CDR3, as DNA: TGTGCCAGCACCCTAGAGGGACTACCTGGGGATACGCAGTATTTT.

CDR3 bases: TGCGCCAGCAGTCTCGCGGGAGGGCCGGCCGGGGAGCTGTTTTTT. Protein product: CASSLAGGPAGELFF. The J gene is TRBJ2-2, the V gene TRBV5-1; 9 nucleotides match TRBD2. The CDR3 length is 15 residues. The J segment lost 6 bases and the V segment lost 5 bases, leaving 8 bases of the junction unmatched. Germline V gene data show CDR1 as SGHRS and CDR2 as YFSETQ.

The chain employs TRBV19 and TRBJ2-2, with 8 bases aligning to TRBD1. The germline V gene encodes CDR1 LNHDA and CDR2 SQIVND (reference sequence). There are 14 residues in the CDR3. With 3 bases clipped from V and 9 bases from J, the junction kept 6 bases outside the gene matches. The CDR3 nucleotides are TGTGCCAGTAGTATTGGGCAGGGGGCAAGGGAGCTGTTTTTT. It yields the protein CASSIGQGARELFF.

The chain employs TRBV6-5 and TRBJ1-5; D unresolved. V shed 2 bases and J shed 5 bases, with 7 bases lying between them. This CDR3 has 13 residues. Germline V gene sequence: CDR1 MNHEY, CDR2 SVGAGI. Here the CDR3 DNA reads TGTGCCAGCAGTTACGCGTATGATCAGCCCCAGCATTTT. Its protein is CASSYAYDQPQHF.

The CDR3 bases are TGTGCCAGCTCGGCTGACCAGGGGTCGTGGGAAAAACTGTTTTTT. This gives the protein CASSADQGSWEKLFF. The rearrangement links TRBV18 to TRBJ1-4; maybe TRBD1 (6 bases). Trimming left V 6 bases short and J 8 bases short, with 19 bases between. Germline loops: CDR1 KGHSH, CDR2 LQKENI. The CDR3 is 15 residues long.

The gene calls are TRBV18 and TRBJ2-1, with D possibly being TRBD1 (6 bases). Germline V gene lookup returns CDR1 KGHSH and CDR2 LQKENI. V was pared by 2 bases and J by 0 bases, with 11 bases between. CDR3 size: 16 residues. The CDR3 spells CASSPNRASSYNEQFF. CDR3 in DNA: TGTGCCAGCTCACCAAACAGGGCGAGCTCCTACAATGAGCAGTTCTTC. Full variable domain (remainder filled in from reference TRBV18 and TRBJ2-1): NAGVMQNPRHLVRRRGQEARLRCSPMKGHSHVYWYRQLPEEGLKFMVYLQKENIIDESGMPKERFSAEFPKEGPSILRIQQVVRGDSAAYFCASSPNRASSYNEQFFGPGTRLTVL.

This chain joins TRBV3-1 (or the pseudogene TRBV3-2) and TRBJ2-3; the match to TRBD2 covers 7 bases. The CDR3 runs to 14 residues. The V segment lost 4 bases and the J segment 5 bases; nucleotides outside the gene matches: 6. Germline CDR1 is LGHDT and CDR2 is YNNKEL (reference sequence). The CDR3 nucleotides are TGTGCCAGCAGCCGGCGGGGCGGGGGAGATACGCAGTATTTT. Amino acids: CASSRRGGGDTQYF.

The CDR3 DNA follows: TGTGCCCTACGCTCCACAGGAAACACCGGGGAGCTGTTTTTT. It is translated as CALRSTGNTGELFF. This rearrangement joins TRBV6-5 to TRBJ2-2; D might be TRBD1 (5 bases). Germline loops: CDR1 MNHEY, CDR2 SVGAGI. The V gene lost 11 bases and the J gene lost 2 bases, with 15 bases spanning the gap. This CDR3 is built from 14 residues.

The rearrangement uses TRBV24-1 and TRBJ2-3; 7 bases fit TRBD2. Germline CDR1 KGHDR, CDR2 SFDVKD. Unmatched junction bases numbered 8, after V lost 4 bases and J lost 2 bases. The CDR3 extends over 16 amino acids. In DNA, the CDR3 is TGTGCCACCAGTGAGGGAGTACTAGCGCACACAGATACGCAGTATTTT. This translates into CATSEGVLAHTDTQYF.

This clone was picked up a small number of times. The rearrangement links TRBV9 to TRBJ1-6; TRBD1 matches at 9 bases. Germline assignment: CDR1 SGDLS and CDR2 YYNGEE. The CDR3 spans 15 residues. J gave up 7 bases and V 0 bases, and 2 bases lay outside the gene matches. The CDR3 loop is CASSVGDRVNSPLHF. The CDR3 region has the DNA TGTGCCAGCAGCGTAGGGGACAGGGTGAATTCACCCCTCCACTTT.

The chain recombines TRBV28 with TRBJ2-1; no clear D gene. CDR1 is MDHEN, CDR2 SYDVKM, per germline. V was shortened by 6 bases and J by 1 base, with 7 bases between the two germline ends. This CDR3 has 13 amino acids. The chain's CDR3 is CASSGSSYNEQFF. In nucleotides, the CDR3 is TGTGCCAGCAGCGGTAGTTCCTACAATGAGCAGTTCTTC.

This clone occurred a few times. The chain uses TRBV3-1 (or the pseudogene TRBV3-2) and TRBJ1-2; possibly TRBD1 for D (6 bases). Trimming cost V 5 bases and J 0 bases, with 10 bases left between them. CDR1 LGHDT and CDR2 YNNKEL come from the germline V gene (reference sequence). The CDR3 is 14 residues long. CDR3 in amino acids: CASSNRVANYGYTF. The CDR3 DNA follows: TGTGCCAGCAGCAACAGGGTAGCTAACTATGGCTACACCTTC.

This chain links TRBV6-7 with TRBJ1-5; 10 bases align to TRBD1. TRBV6-7 is sorted into the ORF group, with uncertain function. Trimming cost V 6 bases and J 0 bases; bases outside gene matches: 8. The CDR3 is made up of 17 amino acids. The CDR3 region is CASSRDRGSFSNQPQHF. CDR3 in DNA: TGTGCCAGCAGCCGGGACAGGGGTAGTTTTAGCAATCAGCCCCAGCATTTT.